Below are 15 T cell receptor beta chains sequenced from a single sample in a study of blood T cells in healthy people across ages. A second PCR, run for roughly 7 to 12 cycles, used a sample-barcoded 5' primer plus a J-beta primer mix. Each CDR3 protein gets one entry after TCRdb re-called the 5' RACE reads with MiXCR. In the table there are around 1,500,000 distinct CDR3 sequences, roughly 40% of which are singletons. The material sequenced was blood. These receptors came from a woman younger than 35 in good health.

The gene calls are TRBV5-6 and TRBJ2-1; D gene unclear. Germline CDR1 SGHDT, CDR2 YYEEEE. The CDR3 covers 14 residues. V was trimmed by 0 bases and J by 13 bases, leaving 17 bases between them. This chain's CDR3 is CASSLDITQETQFF. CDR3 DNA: TGTGCCAGCAGCTTGGATATTACCCAAGAGACCCAGTTCTTC.

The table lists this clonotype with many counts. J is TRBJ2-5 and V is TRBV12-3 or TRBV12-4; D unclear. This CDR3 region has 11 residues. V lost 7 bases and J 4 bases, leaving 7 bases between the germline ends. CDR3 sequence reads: CASTPGETQYF. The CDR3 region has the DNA TGTGCCAGCACCCCGGGAGAGACCCAGTACTTC.

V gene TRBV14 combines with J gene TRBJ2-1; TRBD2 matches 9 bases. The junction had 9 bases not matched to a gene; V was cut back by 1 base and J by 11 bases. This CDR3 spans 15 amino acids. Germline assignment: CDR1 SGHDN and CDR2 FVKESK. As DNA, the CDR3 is TGTGCCAGCAGCCAAGCAAGCGGGGGGAAAGTTCAGCAGTTCTTC. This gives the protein CASSQASGGKVQQFF. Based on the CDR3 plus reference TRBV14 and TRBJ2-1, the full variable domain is EAGVTQFPSHSVIEKGQTVTLRCDPISGHDNLYWYRRVMGKEIKFLLHFVKESKQDESGMPNNRFLAERTGGTYSTLKVQPAELEDSGVYFCASSQASGGKVQQFFGPGTRLTVL.

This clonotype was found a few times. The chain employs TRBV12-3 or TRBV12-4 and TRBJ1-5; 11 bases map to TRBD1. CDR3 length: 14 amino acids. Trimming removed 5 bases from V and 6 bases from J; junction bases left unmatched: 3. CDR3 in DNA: TGTGCCAGCAGTCAAGGGACAGGGGGTCAGCCCCAGCATTTT. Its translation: CASSQGTGGQPQHF.

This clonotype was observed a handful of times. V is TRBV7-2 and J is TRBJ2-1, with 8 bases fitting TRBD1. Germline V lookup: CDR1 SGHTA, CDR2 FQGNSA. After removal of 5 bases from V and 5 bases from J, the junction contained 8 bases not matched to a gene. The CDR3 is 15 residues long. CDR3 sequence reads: CASSRARGPNNEQFF. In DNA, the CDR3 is TGTGCCAGCAGCAGGGCCAGGGGGCCAAACAATGAGCAGTTCTTC.

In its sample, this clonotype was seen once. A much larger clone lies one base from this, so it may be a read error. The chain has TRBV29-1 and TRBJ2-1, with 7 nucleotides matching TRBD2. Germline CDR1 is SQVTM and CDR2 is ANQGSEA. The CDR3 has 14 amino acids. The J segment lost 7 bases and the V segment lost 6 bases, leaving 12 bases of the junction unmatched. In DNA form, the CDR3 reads TGCAGCGTCTCCGGGACTAACGGGAGAAATGAGCAGTTCTTC. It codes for CSVSGTNGRNEQFF.

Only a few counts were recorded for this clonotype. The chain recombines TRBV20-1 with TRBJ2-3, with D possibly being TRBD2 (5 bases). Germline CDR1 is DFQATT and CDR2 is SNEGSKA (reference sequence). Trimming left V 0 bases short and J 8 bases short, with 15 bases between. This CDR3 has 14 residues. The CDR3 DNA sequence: TGCAGTGCTAGAGATCGGGGAGCGACGGGTACGCAGTATTTT. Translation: CSARDRGATGTQYF.

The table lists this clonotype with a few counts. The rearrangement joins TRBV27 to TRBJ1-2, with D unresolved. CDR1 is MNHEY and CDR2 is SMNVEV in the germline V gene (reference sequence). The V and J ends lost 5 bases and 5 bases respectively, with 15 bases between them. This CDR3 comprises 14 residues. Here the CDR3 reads CASSLRPGEYGYTF. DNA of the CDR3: TGTGCCAGCAGTCTCCGACCCGGAGAGTATGGCTACACCTTC.

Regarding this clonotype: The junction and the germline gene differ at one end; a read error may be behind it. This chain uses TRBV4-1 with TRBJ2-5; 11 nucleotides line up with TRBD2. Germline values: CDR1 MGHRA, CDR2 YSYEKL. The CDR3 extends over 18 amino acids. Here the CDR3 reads CASGQAFSSGGPQETQYF. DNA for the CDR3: TGCGCCAGCGGCCAAGCCTTCTCTAGCGGGGGGCCCCAAGAGACCCAGTACTTC.

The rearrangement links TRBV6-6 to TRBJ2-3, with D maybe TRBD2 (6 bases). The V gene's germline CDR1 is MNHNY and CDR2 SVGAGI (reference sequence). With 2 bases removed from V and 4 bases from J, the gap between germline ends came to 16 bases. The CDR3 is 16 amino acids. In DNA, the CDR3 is TGTGCCAGCAGTTACAGAGCCACTGCGGGGCCAGATACGCAGTATTTT. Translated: CASSYRATAGPDTQYF.

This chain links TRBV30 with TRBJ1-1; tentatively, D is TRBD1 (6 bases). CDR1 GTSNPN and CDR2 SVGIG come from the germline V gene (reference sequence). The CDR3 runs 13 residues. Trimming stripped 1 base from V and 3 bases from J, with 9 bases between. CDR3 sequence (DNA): TGTGCCTGGAGTGGACAGGCGGACACTGAAGCTTTCTTT. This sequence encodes CAWSGQADTEAFF.

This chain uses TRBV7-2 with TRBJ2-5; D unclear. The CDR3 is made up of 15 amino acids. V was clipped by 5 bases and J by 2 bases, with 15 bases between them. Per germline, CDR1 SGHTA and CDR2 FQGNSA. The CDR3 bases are TGTGCCAGCAGCCGCTCGGTAGTGGAACAAGAGACCCAGTACTTC. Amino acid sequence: CASSRSVVEQETQYF.

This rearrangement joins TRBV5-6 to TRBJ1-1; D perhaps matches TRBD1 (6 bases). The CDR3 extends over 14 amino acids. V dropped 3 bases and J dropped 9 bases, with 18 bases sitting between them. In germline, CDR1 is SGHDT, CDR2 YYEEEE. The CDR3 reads CASSSDLGTFKAFF. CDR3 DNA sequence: TGTGCCAGCAGCTCGGACCTGGGGACATTTAAAGCTTTCTTT. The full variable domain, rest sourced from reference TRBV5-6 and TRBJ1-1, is DAGVTQSPTHLIKTRGQQVTLRCSPKSGHDTVSWYQQALGQGPQFIFQYYEEEERQRGNFPDRFSGHQFPNYSSELNVNALLLGDSALYLCASSSDLGTFKAFFGQGTRLTVV.

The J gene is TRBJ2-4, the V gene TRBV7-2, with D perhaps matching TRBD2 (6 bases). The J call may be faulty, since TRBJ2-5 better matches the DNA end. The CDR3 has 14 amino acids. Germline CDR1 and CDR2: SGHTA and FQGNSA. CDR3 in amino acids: CARSPGLVKETQYF. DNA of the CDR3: TGTGCCAGAAGCCCGGGACTCGTGAAAGAGACCCAGTACTTC.

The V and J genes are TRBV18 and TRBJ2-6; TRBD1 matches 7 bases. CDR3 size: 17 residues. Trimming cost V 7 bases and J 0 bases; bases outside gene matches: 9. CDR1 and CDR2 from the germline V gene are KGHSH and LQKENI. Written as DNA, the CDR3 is TGTGCCAGCTTACCGACAGGGCCCAGCTCTGGGGCCAACGTCCTGACTTTC. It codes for CASLPTGPSSGANVLTF.